The rows below give T cell receptor beta chains drawn from one sample of a study of somatic mutations in cytotoxic T cells in rheumatoid arthritis. Repertoires were generated with immunoSEQ multiplex PCR, while TCRdb's copy carries only in-frame clones and drops some. The sample yields 23,000 or so clones, roughly 70% seen once. The source material was CD8+ T cells sorted from blood. The receptors originated from a woman between 18 and 30 years old in good health. Both conserved end residues are part of each CDR3. D genes are given only for firm matches. Clone size is given for some rows only: seen once, a few or many times, or a class if the clone is expanded.

CDR3 DNA	CDR3 protein	clone size	D gene	V gene	J gene
TGTGCCAGCAGCACTCGACTAGCGGGAGTAAGGTACAATGAGCAGTTCTTC	CASSTRLAGVRYNEQFF	NA	TRBD2	TRBV7-8	TRBJ2-1
TGTGCCAGCAGCATCCCGGGGCCCGTTGGTGCTGAAAAACTGTTTTTT	CASSIPGPVGAEKLFF	NA	NA	TRBV5-8	TRBJ1-4
TGTGCCAGCAGCAGCCGGGATGGCCCGAAAGAGACCCAGTACTTC	CASSSRDGPKETQYF	NA	NA	TRBV16	TRBJ2-5
TGCGCCAGCAGCCAAGGGAGGGACCCGGGAGAGCAGTACTTC	CASSQGRDPGEQYF	NA	NA	TRBV4-1	TRBJ2-5
TGTGCCAGCAGTTACGGGGGTCTGAACACTGAAGCTTTCTTT	CASSYGGLNTEAFF	NA	NA	TRBV6-5	TRBJ1-1
TGCGCCAGCAGGATTAGCGGGAGCTCGGGGGAGACCCAGTACTTC	CASRISGSSGETQYF	NA	TRBD2	TRBV10-2	TRBJ2-5
TGTGCCAGCAGCCCCAGGACAGATCATAAATATGGCTACACCTTC	CASSPRTDHKYGYTF	NA	NA	TRBV12-1	TRBJ1-2
TGTGCCAGCAGTCCCCCAGGAGTTCAGAACACCGGGGAGCTGTTTTTT	CASSPPGVQNTGELFF	NA	NA	TRBV27	TRBJ2-2
TGTGCCAGCAGCCCCGAAAGCGGGAGACCCAACACCGGGGAGCTGTTTTTT	CASSPESGRPNTGELFF	NA	TRBD2	TRBV7-9	TRBJ2-2
TGTGCCAGCACCTCTGGGGGCAGGTCCTCCTACGAGCAGTACTTC	CASTSGGRSSYEQYF	few	NA	TRBV6-6	TRBJ2-7
TGTGCCAGCAGTTTGGTGGGTGGAGAGACCCAGTACTTC	CASSLVGGETQYF	NA	NA	TRBV27	TRBJ2-5
TGTGCCAGCAGCTTAGCGCCGAGCTACAATGAGCAGTTCTTC	CASSLAPSYNEQFF	NA	NA	TRBV7-9	TRBJ2-1
TGTGCCAGTACCGCCACCGGCCAGTTTAATCAGCCCCAGCATTTT	CASTATGQFNQPQHF	NA	NA	TRBV19	TRBJ1-5
TGCGCCAGCAGCCAAGTCAATAACTATGGCTACACCTTC	CASSQVNNYGYTF	NA	NA	TRBV4-1	TRBJ1-2
TGTGCCAGCACCCTAGGGGCGGGCCTGAACACTGAAGCTTTCTTT	CASTLGAGLNTEAFF	medium-sized	NA	TRBV7-9	TRBJ1-1
TGTGCCAGCTCACCCCTCCCCAGCGGAGACAATGAGCAGTTCTTC	CASSPLPSGDNEQFF	NA	NA	TRBV18	TRBJ2-1
TGTGCCTGGAGTGTCGGAGGAGGCGAGCAGTACTTC	CAWSVGGGEQYF	NA	NA	TRBV30	TRBJ2-7
TGTGCCAGCAGCGTAGCAGGGAGGAACACCGGGGAGCTGTTTTTT	CASSVAGRNTGELFF	NA	NA	TRBV9	TRBJ2-2
TGCAGCGTTGCGGGCAGAGCAACTAATGAAAAACTGTTTTTT	CSVAGRATNEKLFF	few	NA	TRBV29-1	TRBJ1-4
TGTGCCAGCAGCTTAGACAGGGGCGGGGAAAAACTGTTTTTT	CASSLDRGGEKLFF	few	TRBD1	TRBV7-2	TRBJ1-4
TGTGCCAGCAGCGAGACCGGGGGGTACCAAGAGACCCAGTACTTC	CASSETGGYQETQYF	once	TRBD2	TRBV7-6	TRBJ2-5
TGTGCCAGCTCCCCCGTGGGCCGAGACAATAAGCAGTTCTTC	CASSPVGRDNKQFF	NA	NA	TRBV18	TRBJ2-1
TGTGCCAGTAGTATGGGGGCGGGAGGAGCCTACAATGAGCAGTTCTTC	CASSMGAGGAYNEQFF	few	TRBD2	TRBV19	TRBJ2-1
TGTGCCTGGTTGGACAGGGGTGAGAATGAGCAGTTCTTC	CAWLDRGENEQFF	NA	TRBD1	TRBV30	TRBJ2-1
TGTGCCAGCAGCGTAGGACCCGGGACAGTGAACACTGAAGCTTTCTTT	CASSVGPGTVNTEAFF	NA	TRBD1	TRBV9	TRBJ1-1
TGTGCCAGCACCGACAGGGGGGAAGAGACCCAGTACTTC	CASTDRGEETQYF	NA	TRBD1	TRBV7-9	TRBJ2-5
TGTGCCAGCAGCTTATTTGATCTGGGGGGACCAAGCACAGATACGCAGTATTTT	CASSLFDLGGPSTDTQYF	NA	NA	TRBV7-6	TRBJ2-3
TGTGCCTCTAGAGCAGGGGCCTACACCGGGGAGCTGTTTTTT	CASRAGAYTGELFF	NA	NA	TRBV6-4	TRBJ2-2
TGTGCCAGCAGCTTGACAGTTTCCCACTATGGCTACACCTTC	CASSLTVSHYGYTF	NA	NA	TRBV5-8	TRBJ1-2
TGTGCCAGCAGTCCTTACTACGAGCAGTACTTC	CASSPYYEQYF	NA	NA	TRBV6-1	TRBJ2-7
TGTGCCAGCAGCCCGGGGTGGGGGGCCAGCACAGATACGCAGTATTTT	CASSPGWGASTDTQYF	NA	NA	TRBV7-6	TRBJ2-3
TGTGCCAGCTCTGAAAGCTCCTACAATGAGCAGTTCTTC	CASSESSYNEQFF	NA	NA	TRBV9	TRBJ2-1
TGTGCCAGCAGCTTAGTGGGGACTTTCAGGGTTCAGCTAGAGCAGTACTTC	CASSLVGTFRVQLEQYF	NA	NA	TRBV11-3	TRBJ2-7
TGTGCCAGCAGTTTAATGGGTACGCTGAACACTGAAGCTTTCTTT	CASSLMGTLNTEAFF	NA	NA	TRBV27	TRBJ1-1
TGTGCCAGCAGCGGAGACCGGGACAGGGGATATGGCTACACCTTC	CASSGDRDRGYGYTF	NA	TRBD1	TRBV9	TRBJ1-2
TGTGCCAGCAGCCCCCGGACTGGTGGGTACCAAGAGACCCAGTACTTC	CASSPRTGGYQETQYF	NA	NA	TRBV7-9	TRBJ2-5
TGTGCCACCGGGACTAGCGGGAGCCGGGAGCTGTTTTTT	CATGTSGSRELFF	NA	TRBD2	TRBV19	TRBJ2-2
TGCGCCAGCAGCTTGGGTGGTGGCACAGATACGCAGTATTTT	CASSLGGGTDTQYF	NA	NA	TRBV5-1	TRBJ2-3